This T cell receptor (beta chain) was sequenced for a study of cytotoxic CD8 clonotypes in ibrutinib-treated CLL. Study background: Investigators collected response samples after a median around twelve months of treatment, range 6 to 36. Study results and caveats: At the start, clonality exceeded age-matched healthy donors and followed circulating CD8+ T-cell counts.

This clone was seen just once. The target antigen is unknown. CDR1 and CDR2 (germline): GTSNPN, SVGIG (reference sequence). The CDR3 has 15 amino acids. The V gene lost 0 bases and the J gene lost 4 bases, with 16 bases spanning the gap. Only in-frame clones appear in the TCRdb table, and some are missing; sequencing was by immunoSEQ multiplex PCR. This table has more than 110,000 clones, over 75% appearing once. The V call is TRBV30, the J call TRBJ2-7; D remains unclear. Sequencing was performed on PBMCs, taken after 36 months of ibrutinib treatment. This sequence was found in a human donor with chronic lymphocytic leukemia. The CDR3: CAWSVPGRLDYEQYF. DNA for the CDR3: TGTGCCTGGAGTGTACCTGGACGGTTGGATTACGAGCAGTACTTC.